Each of the 9 T cell receptor beta chains below was sequenced from the same sample in a study of blood T cells in healthy people across ages. A sample-barcoded 5' primer and a J-beta primer mix were used in a second PCR of roughly 7 to 12 cycles. TCRdb processed the 5' RACE reads anew with MiXCR; each CDR3 protein has one entry. The table records around 1.5 million distinct CDR3 sequences, around 36% of them present only once. Sequences were obtained from blood. The receptor source for this set is a woman aged 30 to 39 in good health.

This chain uses TRBV30 with TRBJ2-5, with D perhaps TRBD1 (5 bases). V dropped 3 bases and J dropped 5 bases, with 7 bases sitting between them. Germline CDR1 and CDR2: GTSNPN and SVGIG (reference sequence). This CDR3 is 11 amino acids long. CDR3 sequence reads: CAWRGRETQYF. Written as DNA, the CDR3 is TGTGCCTGGAGGGGGCGGGAGACCCAGTACTTC.

This chain uses TRBV27 with TRBJ2-6; no firm D call. There are 16 residues in the CDR3. V was clipped by 8 bases and J by 4 bases, with 18 bases between them. Germline assignment: CDR1 MNHEY and CDR2 SMNVEV (reference sequence). This CDR3 is CASGLLRAAGANVLTF. For the CDR3, the DNA is TGTGCCAGCGGCTTACTTAGGGCGGCCGGGGCCAACGTCCTGACTTTC.

The V call is TRBV7-2, the J call TRBJ2-1, with D possibly matching TRBD2 (6 bases). V was clipped by 4 bases and J by 4 bases, with 14 bases between them. CDR1 SGHTA and CDR2 FQGNSA come from the germline V gene. The CDR3 is 15 amino acids. CDR3 sequence: CASSSSGWGYNEQFF. CDR3 nucleotides: TGTGCCAGCAGCTCAAGCGGGTGGGGTTACAATGAGCAGTTCTTC.

Only a few counts were recorded for this clonotype. The chain uses TRBV7-9 and TRBJ1-6; a weak D match, TRBD1 (5 bases). Per the germline V gene, CDR1 is SEHNR and CDR2 is FQNEAQ (reference sequence). The CDR3 totals 18 residues. The V end was cut by 5 bases, the J end by 4 bases, with 21 bases between. The CDR3 DNA sequence: TGTGCCAGCAGCCCACGGGGCTCAGGGTTCCAATATAATTCACCCCTCCACTTT. Translation gives CASSPRGSGFQYNSPLHF.

In this sample, this clonotype turned up a few times. The chain joins TRBV5-1 to TRBJ1-2; D gene ambiguous. Trimming took off 0 bases at V and 4 bases at J, with 13 bases between the two ends. This CDR3 is built from 15 residues. CDR1 SGHRS and CDR2 YFSETQ come from the germline V gene. Here the CDR3 reads CASSLGSVGPYGYTF. In DNA form, the CDR3 reads TGCGCCAGCAGCTTGGGATCCGTGGGCCCCTATGGCTACACCTTC.

About this clonotype: The CDR3 does not end in the conserved phenylalanine or tryptophan, so this is likely a read error. This rearrangement joins TRBV9 to TRBJ2-5; 10 bases are a match to TRBD2. The ends lost 1 base at V and 11 bases at J; junction bases unmatched: 11. CDR3 length: 15 residues. CDR1 SGDLS and CDR2 YYNGEE come from the germline V gene. This CDR3 reads CASSVSGGAYNEQYY. The CDR3 DNA follows: TGTGCCAGCAGCGTAAGCGGGGGGGCCTACAATGAGCAGTACTAC.

The chain links TRBV29-1 to TRBJ1-2; tentatively, D is TRBD1 (6 bases). This CDR3 has 13 amino acids. Germline CDR1 is SQVTM and CDR2 is ANQGSEA. The V gene lost 4 bases and the J gene lost 3 bases, with 12 bases spanning the gap. CDR3 sequence: CSVGRGADYGYTF. DNA for the CDR3: TGCAGCGTTGGCCGGGGGGCGGACTATGGCTACACCTTC.

There are a few counts of this clonotype. The chain employs TRBV27 and TRBJ2-3; TRBD2 aligns across 9 bases. CDR1 is MNHEY, CDR2 SMNVEV, per germline (reference sequence). The length of the CDR3 is 15 residues. J gave up 2 bases and V 4 bases, and 4 bases lay outside the gene matches. CDR3 sequence (DNA): TGTGCCAGCAGTTCTAGCGGGGTCTACACAGATACGCAGTATTTT. Encoded protein: CASSSSGVYTDTQYF.

This clonotype was found a few times. The V gene is TRBV6-1, the J gene TRBJ2-1; possibly TRBD2 for D (5 bases). The V gene lost 7 bases and the J gene lost 2 bases, with 27 bases spanning the gap. The CDR3 totals 19 residues. CDR1 and CDR2 from the germline V gene are MNHNS and SASEGT. CDR3 sequence: CASTKLVPPSMSAYNEQFF. In DNA, the CDR3 is TGTGCCAGCACCAAACTAGTGCCCCCCTCAATGAGCGCCTACAATGAGCAGTTCTTC.